One sample yielded the 29 T cell receptor beta chains listed below, sequenced in a study of blood T cell repertoires in COVID-19. Here immunoSEQ multiplex PCR was the method, and the copy in TCRdb shows in-frame clones only, minus some. The data show about 230,000 clones, approximately 83% seen once. The specimen sequenced was peripheral blood. All receptors come from a middle-aged man with acute or convalescent COVID-19.

The chain recombines TRBV30 with TRBJ2-1, with 8 bases identical to TRBD2. Trimming cost V 4 bases and J 8 bases; bases outside gene matches: 10. This CDR3 comprises 14 residues. CDR1 is GTSNPN and CDR2 is SVGIG in the germline V gene (reference sequence). The CDR3 sequence: CAWTGLARADEQFF. CDR3 DNA: TGTGCCTGGACAGGACTAGCTCGGGCCGATGAGCAGTTCTTC.

DNA of the CDR3: TGTGCCAGCAGCCAAGGACTAGCGGGAGTTTGGGAGCAGTTCTTC. This gives the protein CASSQGLAGVWEQFF. This sequence joins TRBV14 and TRBJ2-1, with 12 bases matching TRBD2. The germline V gene encodes CDR1 SGHDN and CDR2 FVKESK. CDR3 length equals 15 residues. The J segment lost 10 bases and the V segment lost 1 base, leaving 5 bases of the junction unmatched.

This sequence joins TRBV28 and TRBJ1-5, with D possibly being TRBD1 (5 bases). Between the trimmed V and J ends, which lost 6 bases and 2 bases, there was a span of 17 bases. This CDR3 is 16 amino acids long. Per germline, CDR1 MDHEN and CDR2 SYDVKM. This CDR3 reads CASSILAGKGNQPQHF. DNA for the CDR3: TGTGCCAGCAGCATCTTAGCAGGGAAGGGCAATCAGCCCCAGCATTTT.

This chain joins TRBV9 and TRBJ2-7, with TRBD2 identical over 7 bases. Germline V gene sequence: CDR1 SGDLS, CDR2 YYNGEE. V was pared by 0 bases and J by 3 bases, with 6 bases of the junction left unmatched. The CDR3 consists of 15 residues. CDR3 loop: CASSVGTRSIYEQYF. DNA for the CDR3: TGTGCCAGCAGCGTAGGGACTAGATCAATCTACGAGCAGTACTTC.

The chain has TRBV24-1 and TRBJ1-1; TRBD1 matches at 12 bases. The V and J ends lost 9 bases and 7 bases, in that order; junction bases with no gene match: 5. This CDR3 is built from 13 residues. Per germline, CDR1 KGHDR and CDR2 SFDVKD. As DNA, the CDR3 is TGTGCCACCCGGGACAGGGGGCACGGTGAAGCTTTCTTT. Translated, it gives CATRDRGHGEAFF.

CDR3 in DNA: TGTGCCTGGGGCAGGGTGAACACTGAAGCTTTCTTT. Residues: CAWGRVNTEAFF. The gene calls are TRBV30 and TRBJ1-1; D possibly corresponds to TRBD1 (5 bases). Looked up from germline, CDR1 is GTSNPN and CDR2 is SVGIG (reference sequence). V was trimmed by 5 bases and J by 0 bases, leaving 7 bases between them. The length of the CDR3 is 12 residues.

This clone was observed a few times. The chain links TRBV3-1 (or the pseudogene TRBV3-2) to TRBJ1-2, with D unresolved. The germline V and J ends were trimmed by 0 bases and 4 bases, with 9 bases remaining between them. The V gene's germline CDR1 is LGHDT and CDR2 YNNKEL (reference sequence). The CDR3 has 14 amino acids. CDR3 DNA: TGTGCCAGCAGCCAAGACGAGGCGGGCTATGGCTACACCTTC. It encodes CASSQDEAGYGYTF.

This sequence joins TRBV9 and TRBJ1-1; a possible D gene is TRBD1 (6 bases). This CDR3 has 13 amino acids. Germline V gene data show CDR1 as SGDLS and CDR2 as YYNGEE. The V and J ends lost 0 bases and 6 bases respectively, with 9 bases between them. The CDR3 DNA sequence: TGTGCCAGCAGCGTAGGTGGGGGCCCTGAAGCTTTCTTT. It translates to CASSVGGGPEAFF.

V usage is TRBV6-5 and J usage is TRBJ1-2; a weak D match, TRBD1 (6 bases). CDR1 is MNHEY, CDR2 SVGAGI, per germline. V shed 4 bases and J shed 4 bases, with 16 bases lying between them. CDR3 length equals 15 residues. As DNA, the CDR3 is TGTGCCAGCAGTTCCCCCCCGGACAGTATCTATGGCTACACCTTC. It encodes CASSSPPDSIYGYTF.

This clone is a singleton in its sample. This chain connects TRBV27 to TRBJ1-5; the match to TRBD1 covers 12 bases. CDR3 length equals 16 residues. Per germline, CDR1 MNHEY and CDR2 SMNVEV (reference sequence). Trimming took 4 bases from V and 6 from J; bases not matched to a gene: 7. CDR3: CASSSTGTGGSQPQHF. The CDR3 DNA reads as TGTGCCAGCAGTTCCACCGGGACAGGGGGCAGTCAGCCCCAGCATTTT.

This chain links TRBV9 with TRBJ2-1; 14 bases agree with TRBD2. V trimming: 3 bases; J trimming: 10 bases; junction bases outside the gene matches: 12. CDR1 is SGDLS and CDR2 is YYNGEE in the germline V gene. CDR3 length: 17 residues. CDR3 residues: CASSDDSGLAGVREQFF. The CDR3 nucleotides read TGTGCCAGCAGCGACGACTCGGGACTAGCGGGAGTAAGAGAGCAGTTCTTC. The full variable domain, in which reference TRBV9 and TRBJ2-1 provide the parts outside the CDR3, is DSGVTQTPKHLITATGQRVTLRCSPRSGDLSVYWYQQSLDQGLQFLIQYYNGEERAKGNILERFSAQQFPDLHSELNLSSLELGDSALYFCASSDDSGLAGVREQFFGPGTRLTVL.

The genes are TRBV5-6 and TRBJ1-1, with D unresolved. V lost 0 bases and J 1 base, leaving 4 bases between the germline ends. CDR3 size: 13 residues. Per the germline V gene, CDR1 is SGHDT and CDR2 is YYEEEE. The CDR3 sequence is CASSLGRNTEAFF. CDR3 sequence (DNA): TGTGCCAGCAGCTTGGGTCGGAACACTGAAGCTTTCTTT.

CDR3 sequence (DNA): TGTGCCTGGAGACTACGGACACTCTCTGGAAACACCATATATTTT. Translation gives CAWRLRTLSGNTIYF. This chain joins TRBV30 and TRBJ1-3; D may be TRBD1 (5 bases). This CDR3 has 15 residues. Trimming shortened V by 3 bases and J by 0 bases, and 12 bases separated the two germline ends. CDR1 and CDR2 from the germline V gene are GTSNPN and SVGIG (reference sequence).

The genes are TRBV7-9 and TRBJ2-7, with 8 bases that match TRBD1. This CDR3 spans 13 amino acids. V lost 3 bases and J lost 6; bases outside the gene matches: 4. Germline lookup yields CDR1 SEHNR and CDR2 FQNEAQ (reference sequence). The CDR3 DNA sequence: TGTGCCAGCAGCTTGGTGACAGGGGTCGAGCAGTACTTC. Translated, it gives CASSLVTGVEQYF. Supplemented by reference TRBV7-9 and TRBJ2-7, the full variable domain reads DTGVSQNPRHKITKRGQNVTFRCDPISEHNRLYWYRQTLGQGPEFLTYFQNEAQLEKSRLLSDRFSAERPKGSFSTLEIQRTEQGDSAMYLCASSLVTGVEQYFGPGTRLTVT.

The J gene is TRBJ1-5, the V gene TRBV11-2; D remains unclear. The germline CDR1 and CDR2 sequences are SGHAT and FQNNGV. With 3 bases removed from V and 3 bases from J, the gap between germline ends came to 9 bases. This CDR3 spans 14 amino acids. The chain's CDR3 is CASSLGGSNQPQHF. The CDR3 DNA is TGTGCCAGCAGCTTGGGAGGATCCAATCAGCCCCAGCATTTT.

Notes on this clone: At one of its ends the junction is not consistent with the germline gene, which may arise from a read error. This CDR3 is also generated by other DNA sequences in the sample. The chain couples TRBV19 to TRBJ1-5; 9 nucleotides agree with TRBD1. From germline, CDR1 is LNHDA and CDR2 SQIVND (reference sequence). The CDR3 length is 14 residues. CDR3 bases: TGTGCCAGTAGTATTACAGGGGGCAACCAGCCCCAGCATTTT. It encodes CASSITGGNQPQHF. Full variable domain (remainder filled in from reference TRBV19 and TRBJ1-5): DGGITQSPKYLFRKEGQNVTLSCEQNLNHDAMYWYRQDPGQGLRLIYYSQIVNDFQKGDIAEGYSVSREKKESFPLTVTSAQKNPTAFYLCASSITGGNQPQHFGDGTRLSIL.

This clone was seen a handful of times. V and J are TRBV2 and TRBJ1-5, with 10 nucleotides matching TRBD1. V dropped 5 bases and J dropped 4; count of bases not matched to a gene: 14. The CDR3 is 18 amino acids. Germline CDR1 is SNHLY and CDR2 is FYNNEI. The CDR3, as DNA: TGTGCCAGCAGTTCGTTCTTACGGGACAGGGGAAGTAATCAGCCCCAGCATTTT. Translated, it gives CASSSFLRDRGSNQPQHF.

V is TRBV30 and J is TRBJ1-1; 9 nucleotides line up with TRBD1. This CDR3 has 12 residues. Germline assignment: CDR1 GTSNPN and CDR2 SVGIG (reference sequence). V shed 1 base, J shed 12 bases, and the junction held 6 bases outside the gene matches. Here the CDR3 reads CAWSAGTGFSFF. CDR3 nucleotide sequence: TGTGCCTGGAGTGCCGGGACAGGGTTTTCTTTCTTT.

The chain carries TRBV5-1 and TRBJ2-5; 7 bases fit TRBD1. CDR3 length: 15 amino acids. J was trimmed by 4 bases and V by 0 bases; bases with no gene match: 6. Germline V gene sequence: CDR1 SGHRS, CDR2 YFSETQ. The CDR3 nucleotides read TGCGCCAGCAGCTTGGGGGACAGCATCGGAGAGACCCAGTACTTC. Translating gives CASSLGDSIGETQYF.

This clone was observed a handful of times. V usage is TRBV27 and J usage is TRBJ1-6; 8 positions agree with TRBD1. CDR1 and CDR2 (germline): MNHEY, SMNVEV (reference sequence). CDR3 length: 16 residues. The ends lost 6 bases at V and 4 bases at J; junction bases unmatched: 8. Here the CDR3 reads CASRPGQGLYNSPLHF. The CDR3 region has the DNA TGTGCCAGCAGACCAGGACAGGGTTTATATAATTCACCCCTCCACTTT.

The chain combines TRBV19 with TRBJ2-3, with D possibly matching TRBD1 (6 bases). CDR3 length: 16 residues. The germline CDR1 and CDR2 sequences are LNHDA and SQIVND (reference sequence). Trimming left V 7 bases short and J 6 bases short, with 23 bases between. CDR3 region: CASTQISTGARDTQYF. In nucleotides, the CDR3 is TGTGCCAGTACCCAAATTTCGACAGGCGCCAGGGATACGCAGTATTTT. Full variable domain (missing parts from reference TRBV19 and TRBJ2-3): DGGITQSPKYLFRKEGQNVTLSCEQNLNHDAMYWYRQDPGQGLRLIYYSQIVNDFQKGDIAEGYSVSREKKESFPLTVTSAQKNPTAFYLCASTQISTGARDTQYFGPGTRLTVL.

This chain's CDR3 is CASSQDIATNEKLFF. CDR3 bases: TGTGCCAGCAGTCAGGACATCGCAACTAATGAAAAACTGTTTTTT. This chain joins TRBV5-4 and TRBJ1-4, with D perhaps matching TRBD1 (5 bases). The CDR3 sequence is 15 residues long. Germline-derived CDR1 and CDR2 are SGHNT and YYREEE (reference sequence). V shed 5 bases and J shed 0 bases, with 11 bases lying between them.

The gene calls are TRBV10-3 and TRBJ2-5; 9 bases map to TRBD1. Germline CDR1 is ENHRY and CDR2 is SYGVKD. CDR3 length: 13 residues. Unmatched junction bases numbered 5, after V lost 9 bases and J lost 3 bases. The CDR3 DNA follows: TGTGCCATAAGGGACAGGGAAAAAGAGACCCAGTACTTC. Residues: CAIRDREKETQYF.

This chain joins TRBV5-1 and TRBJ2-7, with D possibly being TRBD2 (5 bases). Germline V CDR1 and CDR2: SGHRS, YFSETQ. CDR3 length equals 13 residues. Deletions cut 4 bases from V and 1 base from J, with 9 bases between. DNA of the CDR3: TGCGCCAGCAGCAGAGGGATGTCCTACGAGCAGTACTTC. This codes for CASSRGMSYEQYF.

This CDR3 is CATSERLGNQPQHF. CDR3 DNA sequence: TGTGCCACCAGCGAGAGGCTTGGGAATCAGCCCCAGCATTTT. The chain recombines TRBV15 with TRBJ1-5; D gene uncertain. V was shortened by 5 bases and J by 4 bases, with 12 bases between the two germline ends. CDR1 and CDR2 from the germline V gene are LNHNV and YYDKDF (reference sequence). CDR3 length equals 14 residues.

This clone was seen more than once but under ten times. The chain uses TRBV5-1 and TRBJ1-2; no clear D. V was pared by 0 bases and J by 4 bases, with 19 bases between. In germline, CDR1 is SGHRS, CDR2 YFSETQ. The CDR3 length is 17 residues. CDR3 protein: CASSLAMEAGSAYGYTF. CDR3 DNA: TGCGCCAGCAGCTTGGCAATGGAGGCAGGCTCTGCCTATGGCTACACCTTC.

CDR3 DNA sequence: TGTGCCAGCAGCCGGCGGGACAGGGGGGACTTGGAGACCCAGTACTTC. It encodes CASSRRDRGDLETQYF. This sequence joins TRBV11-3 and TRBJ2-5; 11 positions agree with TRBD1. The CDR3 has 16 amino acids. With V trimmed by 5 bases and J by 5 bases, 10 bases remained unmatched. Germline CDR1 and CDR2: SGHNT and YENEEA.

The rearrangement links TRBV28 to TRBJ2-7; D unclear. The CDR3 covers 12 residues. Germline CDR1 MDHEN, CDR2 SYDVKM. Trimming took 3 bases from V and 12 from J, leaving 15 bases between them. CDR3 sequence (DNA): TGTGCCAGCAGTTTGTCGTGGGCCGCGTCGTACTTC. Residues: CASSLSWAASYF.

This clone was picked up a small number of times. The gene calls are TRBV28 and TRBJ1-5; D unresolved. This CDR3 is 14 amino acids long. Germline values: CDR1 MDHEN, CDR2 SYDVKM. V was pared by 1 base and J by 0 bases, with 4 bases between. The CDR3 loop reads CASSLYHSNQPQHF. For the CDR3, the DNA is TGTGCCAGCAGTTTATATCATAGCAATCAGCCCCAGCATTTT.